Below are 20 T cell receptor beta chains sequenced from a single sample in a study of cytomegalovirus exposure and HLA in healthy donors. Use of 60 Vbeta and 13 Jbeta primers characterized the PCR. TCRdb's copy holds only in-frame clones and misses some; the assay was immunoSEQ multiplex PCR. The sample has some 62,000 clones; more than 75% are singletons. The sequenced sample consisted of PBMCs. The source of these receptors is a man between 18 and 35 years old in good health and CMV-seronegative.

This clone came up a few times. This CDR3 is also generated by other DNA sequences in the sample. V gene TRBV2 combines with J gene TRBJ2-1; TRBD2 agrees at 11 bases. Germline V gene lookup returns CDR1 SNHLY and CDR2 FYNNEI. The junction had 1 base not matched to a gene; V was cut back by 5 bases and J by 4 bases. CDR3 length equals 14 residues. The DNA of the CDR3 is TGTGCCAGCAGTCGACTAGCGGGGTACAATGAGCAGTTCTTC. Translating gives CASSRLAGYNEQFF.

CDR3 amino acids: CASSLSGQSGETQYF. The CDR3 DNA reads TGTGCCAGCAGCTTATCCGGACAATCGGGAGAGACCCAGTACTTC. V and J are TRBV7-9 and TRBJ2-5; D possibly corresponds to TRBD1 (5 bases). Germline V gene data show CDR1 as SEHNR and CDR2 as FQNEAQ (reference sequence). The length of the CDR3 is 15 residues. The V gene lost 2 bases and the J gene lost 4 bases, with 14 bases spanning the gap.

The rearrangement links TRBV28 to TRBJ1-2; TRBD1 agrees at 9 bases. Germline-derived CDR1 and CDR2 are MDHEN and SYDVKM. CDR3 length equals 15 residues. With 7 bases clipped from V and 7 bases from J, the junction kept 13 bases outside the gene matches. CDR3 protein: CASTALIRQGGGYTF. DNA of the CDR3: TGTGCCAGCACGGCCCTCATACGACAGGGGGGTGGCTACACCTTC.

The J gene is TRBJ1-3, the V gene TRBV4-2; D gene uncertain. Trimming cost V 0 bases and J 0 bases, with 6 bases left between them. The germline V gene encodes CDR1 LGHNA and CDR2 YNFKEQ. CDR3 length: 15 amino acids. The CDR3 DNA follows: TGTGCCAGCAGCCAAGAGTCGTTCTCTGGAAACACCATATATTTT. As protein: CASSQESFSGNTIYF.

The chain couples TRBV7-3 to TRBJ1-2; the D gene is possibly TRBD1 (6 bases). V lost 3 bases and J lost 7, with 12 bases in between. This CDR3 spans 13 amino acids. The germline V gene encodes CDR1 SGHTA and CDR2 FQGTGA. The CDR3 DNA reads TGTGCCAGCAGCTTGGGGGGGGCCGGTGGCTACACCTTC. Protein: CASSLGGAGGYTF. The entire variable domain, with the rest obtained from reference TRBV7-3 and TRBJ1-2, is as follows: GAGVSQTPSNKVTEKGKYVELRCDPISGHTALYWYRQSLGQGPEFLIYFQGTGAADDSGLPNDRFFAVRPEGSVSTLKIQRTERGDSAVYLCASSLGGAGGYTFGSGTRLTVV.

This clone was seen a handful of times. This chain uses TRBV5-4 with TRBJ1-1; no clear D. Germline CDR1 SGHNT, CDR2 YYREEE (reference sequence). V was pared by 5 bases and J by 1 base, with 12 bases between. This CDR3 comprises 14 residues. The CDR3 region has the DNA TGTGCCAGCAGATCGAACGCGGGGAACACTGAAGCTTTCTTT. Amino acids: CASRSNAGNTEAFF.

This sequence joins TRBV5-1 and TRBJ2-2; TRBD1 aligns across 9 bases. The CDR3 extends over 14 amino acids. V gave up 4 bases and J gave up 4 bases; unmatched junction bases: 2. Germline lookup yields CDR1 SGHRS and CDR2 YFSETQ. CDR3 protein: CASSRDRATGELFF. The CDR3 nucleotides read TGCGCCAGCAGCCGGGACAGGGCCACCGGGGAGCTGTTTTTT.

J is TRBJ2-7 and V is TRBV29-1, with 8 bases matching TRBD1. The junction had 5 bases not matched to a gene; V was cut back by 1 base and J by 3 bases. The CDR3 contains 14 residues. In germline, CDR1 is SQVTM, CDR2 ANQGSEA. CDR3 in DNA: TGCAGCGTTGAAGGGGGACAGGTGAACTACGAGCAGTACTTC. It translates to CSVEGGQVNYEQYF.

This chain uses TRBV7-8 with TRBJ2-3; tentative D call: TRBD2 (6 bases). This CDR3 is 16 amino acids long. The V gene lost 2 bases and the J gene lost 2 bases, with 14 bases spanning the gap. Germline CDR1 SGHVS, CDR2 FQNEAQ. The CDR3 sequence is CASSLRGGDPTDTQYF. The CDR3 nucleotides are TGTGCCAGCAGCTTAAGGGGCGGGGACCCCACAGATACGCAGTATTTT.

The gene calls are TRBV7-3 and TRBJ2-7; 9 bases fit TRBD1. CDR1 and CDR2 from the germline V gene are SGHTA and FQGTGA. The CDR3 runs 15 residues. V was clipped by 4 bases and J by 5 bases; unmatched bases: 9. CDR3 sequence reads: CASSSAGQGSNEQYF. CDR3 nucleotides: TGTGCCAGCAGCTCAGCGGGACAGGGCTCTAACGAGCAGTACTTC.

This chain uses TRBV6-1 with TRBJ1-2; D not certain. The CDR3 sequence is 14 residues long. V lost 1 base, J lost 5 bases, and 11 bases lay in between. Germline V lookup: CDR1 MNHNS, CDR2 SASEGT. The CDR3 nucleotides are TGTGCCAGCAGTGAAGTACGGGTCCCATATGGCTACACCTTC. It codes for CASSEVRVPYGYTF.

V is TRBV30 and J is TRBJ1-1, with a possible D match to TRBD1 (5 bases). The CDR3 sequence is 13 residues long. Per germline, CDR1 GTSNPN and CDR2 SVGIG (reference sequence). V was clipped by 0 bases and J by 3 bases, with 8 bases between them. This CDR3 is CAWSVTGDTEAFF. The CDR3 DNA sequence: TGTGCCTGGAGTGTAACGGGGGACACTGAAGCTTTCTTT.

V usage is TRBV10-1 and J usage is TRBJ2-7, with D possibly TRBD1 on 6 matching bases. V was clipped by 5 bases and J by 3 bases, with 17 bases between them. This CDR3 contains 15 residues. Germline V CDR1 and CDR2: WNHNN, SYGVQD (reference sequence). The CDR3 coding sequence is TGCGCCAGCAGTTCTTCCTCGACAGGACTCTACGAGCAGTACTTC. It is translated as CASSSSSTGLYEQYF.

V and J are TRBV27 and TRBJ1-5; D gene ambiguous. V gave up 5 bases and J gave up 7 bases, with 12 bases separating them. Germline CDR1 and CDR2: MNHEY and SMNVEV (reference sequence). The CDR3 contains 13 residues. The CDR3 protein is CASSPSVEQPQHF. The CDR3 DNA is TGTGCCAGCAGTCCCTCGGTTGAGCAGCCCCAGCATTTT.

CDR3 DNA: TGTGCCTGGAGTCCTACAGGGGACGTCTCCTACGAGCAGTACTTC. Translated: CAWSPTGDVSYEQYF. The chain uses TRBV30 and TRBJ2-7; 7 nucleotides align to TRBD1. Unmatched junction bases numbered 7, after V lost 2 bases and J lost 0 bases. CDR1 GTSNPN and CDR2 SVGIG come from the germline V gene (reference sequence). CDR3 length equals 15 residues.

The chain carries TRBV5-1 and TRBJ1-5; 8 positions agree with TRBD1. The V gene's germline CDR1 is SGHRS and CDR2 YFSETQ. This CDR3 region has 14 residues. J lost 5 bases, V lost 3 bases, and 4 bases had no gene match. CDR3 in DNA: TGCGCCAGCAGCTGGGCAGGGGGCGATCAGCCCCAGCATTTT. The encoded protein is CASSWAGGDQPQHF.

The rearrangement joins TRBV30 to TRBJ1-1; no clear D. The CDR3 sequence is 11 residues long. Trimming removed 0 bases at V and 7 bases at J, with 6 bases between. Germline V gene sequence: CDR1 GTSNPN, CDR2 SVGIG (reference sequence). CDR3 sequence: CAWSVLLEAFF. The CDR3 DNA reads TGTGCCTGGAGTGTACTTCTTGAAGCTTTCTTT.

This clone was counted a single time. The rearrangement joins TRBV7-2 to TRBJ1-4; D is ambiguous. The V gene lost 4 bases and the J gene lost 7 bases, with 13 bases spanning the gap. This CDR3 has 14 amino acids. Looked up from germline, CDR1 is SGHTA and CDR2 is FQGNSA. CDR3 in amino acids: CASSSPPAGEKLFF. The CDR3 region has the DNA TGTGCCAGCAGCTCGCCTCCGGCGGGTGAAAAACTGTTTTTT.

In nucleotides, the CDR3 is TGTGCCTGGAGTGGGGGGGCAGGGGGCTCCCTCTCTGGGGCCAACGTCCTGACTTTC. This translates into CAWSGGAGGSLSGANVLTF. The chain has TRBV30 and TRBJ2-6; 8 bases match TRBD1. CDR3 size: 19 residues. Germline V gene sequence: CDR1 GTSNPN, CDR2 SVGIG (reference sequence). Trimming removed 1 base from V and 0 bases from J; junction bases left unmatched: 11.

The chain carries TRBV9 and TRBJ1-2, with D maybe TRBD1 (5 bases). Trimming shortened V by 0 bases and J by 6 bases, and 12 bases separated the two germline ends. Germline V gives CDR1 SGDLS, CDR2 YYNGEE. This CDR3 comprises 14 residues. CDR3 in DNA: TGTGCCAGCAGCGTAGCTCAAGGCAGGGATGGCTACACCTTC. Translating it yields CASSVAQGRDGYTF.